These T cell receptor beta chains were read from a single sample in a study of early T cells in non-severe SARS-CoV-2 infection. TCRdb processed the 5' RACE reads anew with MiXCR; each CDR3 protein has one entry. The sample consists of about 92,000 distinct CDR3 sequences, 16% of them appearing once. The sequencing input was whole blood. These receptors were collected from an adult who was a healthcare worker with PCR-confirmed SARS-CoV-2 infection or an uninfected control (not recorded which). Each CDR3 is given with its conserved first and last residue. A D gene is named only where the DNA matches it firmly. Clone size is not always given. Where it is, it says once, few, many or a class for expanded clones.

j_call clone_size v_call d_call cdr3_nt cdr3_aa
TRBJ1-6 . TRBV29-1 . TGCAGCGTTAAGGACAGTTTAAATTCACCCCTCCACTTT CSVKDSLNSPLHF
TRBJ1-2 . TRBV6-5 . TGTGCCAGCAGTCCGCGGGCAGACTATGGCTACACCTTC CASSPRADYGYTF
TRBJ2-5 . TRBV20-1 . TGCAGTGCTCGTCCTACCCCCCGGGGGGCGCCTGGAGAGACCCAGTACTTC CSARPTPRGAPGETQYF
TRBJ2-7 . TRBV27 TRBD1 TGTGCCAGCAGCTACAGGACAGGGGAGACCGAGCAGTACTTC CASSYRTGETEQYF
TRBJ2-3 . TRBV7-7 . TGTGCTAGCGGTGCGATCCTAGGAGATACGCAGTATTTT CASGAILGDTQYF
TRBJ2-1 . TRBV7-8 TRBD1 TGTGCCAGCAGCCCACGACAGGGGGCTCTGAATGAGCAGTTCTTC CASSPRQGALNEQFF
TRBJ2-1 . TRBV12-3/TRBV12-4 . TGTGCCAGCAGTCTCCCGCGAAATGAGCAGTTCTTC CASSLPRNEQFF
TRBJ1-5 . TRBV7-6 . TGTGCCAGCAGCTTAGCCAGGTATCAGCCCCAGCATTTT CASSLARYQPQHF
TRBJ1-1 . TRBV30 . TGTGCCTGGGATACCGGGACATTGAACACTGAAGCTTTCTTT CAWDTGTLNTEAFF
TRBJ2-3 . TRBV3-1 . TGTGCCAGCAGCCATAACTATCGCACAGATACGCAGTGTTTT CASSHNYRTDTQCF
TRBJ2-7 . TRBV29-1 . TGCAGCGTTCCTATGGGGGCCTACGAGCAGTACTTC CSVPMGAYEQYF
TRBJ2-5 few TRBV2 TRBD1 TGTGCCAGCAGTAAAGACAGGGCACAAGAGACCCAGTACTTC CASSKDRAQETQYF
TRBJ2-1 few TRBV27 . TGTGCCAGCAGTGGCACAGGGAGCAACAATGAGCAGTTCTTC CASSGTGSNNEQFF
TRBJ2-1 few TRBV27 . TGTGCCAGCCGCAGCCGGGGAAGGGCCTACAATGAGCAGTTCTTC CASRSRGRAYNEQFF
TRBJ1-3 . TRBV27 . TGTGCCAGCGCCTCCCTGGGCTCTGGAAACACCATATATTTT CASASLGSGNTIYF
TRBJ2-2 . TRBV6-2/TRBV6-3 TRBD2 TGTGCCAGCAGTTTATACCAATTCGGGATCGCTAGCGGGAACACCGGGGAGCTGTTTTTT CASSLYQFGIASGNTGELFF
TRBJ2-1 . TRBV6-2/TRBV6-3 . TGTGCCAGCAGTTACAGGGGGGTGTCCTACAATGAGCAGTTCTTC CASSYRGVSYNEQFF
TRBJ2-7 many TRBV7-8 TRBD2 TGTGCCAGCAGGAAGACCGGACTAGCGGGCGACGAGCAGTACTTC CASRKTGLAGDEQYF
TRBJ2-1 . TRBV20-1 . TGCAGTGCTCACAATAACAATGAGCAGTTCTTC CSAHNNNEQFF
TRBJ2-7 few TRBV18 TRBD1 TGTGCCAGCTCACCAACGGGACAGGGACACGAGCAGTACTTC CASSPTGQGHEQYF
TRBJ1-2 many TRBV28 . TGTGCCAGCAGTTTCTCCTGGACGGACTATGGCTACACCTTC CASSFSWTDYGYTF
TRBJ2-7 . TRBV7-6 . TGTGCCAGCAGCCGGGAGGGGACAGGGCCCTACGAGCAGTACTTC CASSREGTGPYEQYF
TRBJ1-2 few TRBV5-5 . TGTGCCAGCAGCTTGGGCAGGGGAGACTATGGCTACACCTTC CASSLGRGDYGYTF
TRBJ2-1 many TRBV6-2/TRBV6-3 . TGTGCCAGCAGTTACACGGACCTGGACTACCATTACAATGAGCAGTTCTTC CASSYTDLDYHYNEQFF
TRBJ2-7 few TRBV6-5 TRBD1 TGTGCCAGCAGTTACGCCGGGACAGGGGGTATCAACGAGCAGTACTTC CASSYAGTGGINEQYF
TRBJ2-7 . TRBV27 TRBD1 TGTGCCAGCAAACTAGCTGGGGACAGGACTCCCTACGAGCAGTACTTC CASKLAGDRTPYEQYF
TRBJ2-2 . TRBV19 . TGTGCCACCACGGTGACAGCTACGGGAGCCGGGGAGCTGTTTTTT CATTVTATGAGELFF
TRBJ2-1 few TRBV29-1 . TGCAGCGCCGGATGGGATGAGCAGTTCTTC CSAGWDEQFF
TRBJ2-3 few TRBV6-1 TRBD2 TGTGCCAGCCTGACTAGCGGGGGCACAGATACGCAGTATTTT CASLTSGGTDTQYF
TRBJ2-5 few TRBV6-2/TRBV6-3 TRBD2 TGTGCCAGCAGTTACCCAGGACTAGCGGGAGTCGAGACCCAGTACTTC CASSYPGLAGVETQYF
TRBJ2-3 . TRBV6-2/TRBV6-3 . TGTGCCAGCAGTTACCTTACAGTCACAGATACGCAGTATTTT CASSYLTVTDTQYF
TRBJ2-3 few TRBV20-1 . TGCAGTGCTCCTCGCTCAGATACGCAGTATTTT CSAPRSDTQYF
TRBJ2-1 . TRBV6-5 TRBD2 TGTGCCAGCAGTAAGGGACTAGCGGGAGGGAGGCGGAATGAGCAGTTCTTC CASSKGLAGGRRNEQFF
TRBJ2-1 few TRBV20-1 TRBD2 TGCAGTGCTAGAGATACGGCACTAGCGGGTCACCTAGGGGAGCAGTTCTTC CSARDTALAGHLGEQFF
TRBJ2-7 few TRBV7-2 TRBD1 TGTGCCAGCAGCTTAGCTTCCTATCCGGGACAGCTCAACGACGAGCAGTACTTC CASSLASYPGQLNDEQYF
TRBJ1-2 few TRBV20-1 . TGCAGTGCTGGAACAGGGATAGGCAATGGCTACACCTTC CSAGTGIGNGYTF